This T cell receptor beta chain came from a study of T cells in Graves' hyperthyroidism and ophthalmopathy. CDR1 and CDR2 (germline): KGHDR, SFDVKD. CDR3 length equals 15 residues. Trimming took 4 bases from V and 5 from J, leaving 16 bases between them. Graves' hyperthyroidism was deemed stable absent ophthalmopathy progression within 18 months. This clonotype was seen a handful of times. What it binds is unknown. Template material for amplifying TCR beta CDR3 regions consisted of RNA transcripts. When the TCR CDR3 underwent first-round RT-PCR, the HTBI primer set was used. TCRdb itself ran the multiplex PCR reads through MiXCR, one entry per CDR3 protein. The table has a few hundred thousand distinct CDR3 sequences, 14% to 15% seen once. General observations from the study: Within blood appeared most thyroid clonotypes that had expanded above 0.001. Before onset, ophthalmopathy was predicted by the model a median roughly six months earlier. Stable hyperthyroidism was told apart from ophthalmopathy by a model built on 13 V-J features.

Sequencing used blood. The source of this sequence is a woman in her thirties with Graves' hyperthyroidism. The chain is built from TRBV24-1 and TRBJ2-5; TRBD2 is a possible D gene (5 bases). CDR3 loop: CATSDEGTLDETQYF. CDR3 in DNA: TGTGCCACCAGTGACGAGGGCACGTTGGATGAGACCCAGTACTTC.